This T cell receptor (beta chain) was sequenced in a study of post-analysis software for immune sequencing data (dated by TCRdb to the mid-2010s). Regarding the study in general: Disease courses on record covered relapsing-remitting, secondary progressive and progressive-relapsing multiple sclerosis, though some patients had no subtype annotation. The patient repertoires were compared against roughly 12 previously published healthy control repertoires obtained from donors aged 6 to 25 years. A subset of samples was prepared in parallel using single-end sample barcoding, then pooled and co-amplified after Illumina adapter ligation.

Overall study results and their limits: The multiple sclerosis patient group was slightly younger than the control group. Direct clustering with F measure showed strong co-clustering of samples prepared in the same batch, prompting a batch-effect correction. Normalized Chao1 diversity was significantly lower in multiple sclerosis patients than controls, suggesting substantial peripheral T-cell clonal expansion. Significantly higher frequencies in patients than in controls were found for roughly 5 TRBV segments, including TRBV5-6, TRBV5-1 and TRBV20-1.

TCR beta repertoires were profiled from peripheral blood of roughly 13 young patients with multiple sclerosis to demonstrate the VDJtools post-analysis software. The patients with multiple sclerosis were children and adolescents between 6 and 15 years of age. Library construction relied on PCR. Data came from an Illumina HiSeq 2500. To reduce PCR and sequencing biases, unique molecular identifiers were incorporated into the TCR beta cDNA libraries. Roughly 0.5 million cDNA molecules were obtained per 1 to 10 million input T cells, so each molecule approximated one T cell. The patient libraries were prepared and sequenced using the same protocol as the earlier healthy control dataset. Samples belonging to the same batch were prepared together, multiplexed and sequenced on a shared HiSeq lane. In the paper's pipeline: MIGEC handled the raw barcoded reads, throwing out single-read molecular identifier groups before consensus assembly and CDR3 extraction. Clonotype tables were post-analysed with VDJtools, and diversity was normalized by down-sampling all datasets to the smallest sample size. Repertoire overlap clustering matched CDR3 amino acid but not nucleotide sequences to correct batch-related cross-sample contamination. TCRdb applied fastp at Q25 and MiXCR to the public reads, then kept only in-frame beta chains. Identical CDR3 protein sequences are pooled into one entry, listed with their most common genes and DNA. The V and J calls were not made by the authors but by TCRdb's processing. Counted in this sample were hundreds of thousands of distinct CDR3 sequences; around 27% of them appeared once. The leading ten clones occupy more than 0.45% of the sample.

V was cut back by 0 bases and J by 0 bases, leaving a gap of 10 bases between them. CDR1 and CDR2 (SGHDT, YYEEEE) derive from the germline V gene. The CDR3 has 17 amino acids, counting the end cysteine and phenylalanine. The read is trimmed to its CDR3 DNA, 51 bases read in frame from base 1. In this sample, this clonotype turned up a few times. Its antigen has not been determined. The sample holds no much larger clone one base away, and base qualities are not on file. Rearrangement joined TRBV5-6 to TRBJ2-6, with the D segment identity uncertain. The clonotype was recovered from a girl aged 10 to 17 with multiple sclerosis. The sample taken for sequencing was blood. The CDR3 sequence is CASSLVGLDSGANVLTF. The base sequence is TGTGCCAGCAGCTTGGTTGGATTAGACTCTGGGGCCAACGTCCTGACTTTC.